The present T cell receptor beta chain was sequenced within a study of cytomegalovirus exposure and HLA in healthy donors. The overall study: Prior work identified 120 million or so unique TCR beta sequences in around 170 million T cells. Study-level results: Later analysis identified a missense DCLRE1C variant that was linked to TCR beta V- and J-gene trimming. In a later analysis, an Asian-associated ancestry cluster reportedly showed fewer N-insertions than the approximately 660-donor mean.

A note on this clone: Its antigen is currently unknown.

The germline CDR1 and CDR2 sequences are MNHNS and SASEGT. The CDR3 covers 15 residues. With V trimmed by 7 bases and J by 1 base, 8 bases remained unmatched. The PCR had 60 Vbeta and 13 Jbeta primers. The table came from immunoSEQ multiplex PCR; TCRdb's copy has only in-frame clones and leaves some out. Counted here are about 97,000 clones, around 74% occurring once; the ten biggest clones make up approximately 2%. The chain links TRBV6-1 to TRBJ1-1; 8 positions match TRBD1. Input material: PBMCs. The TCR comes from a woman aged 40 to 50 in good health and CMV-seronegative. In DNA, the CDR3 is TGTGCCAGCACGGCGACAGGGGTCAAGAACACTGAAGCTTTCTTT. Translating gives CASTATGVKNTEAFF.